These T cell receptor beta chains were read from a single sample in a study of identical twins. Each CDR3 protein gets one entry after TCRdb re-called the 5' RACE reads with MiXCR. The table includes approximately 600,000 distinct CDR3 sequences, under 8.5% detected once. This same sample was also taken into another study, of yellow fever vaccine responses in identical twins.

The sequenced sample was PBMCs. The receptor set was obtained from a woman aged 18-30 years in good health. CDR3s include the opening cysteine and the closing phenylalanine or tryptophan. A D gene is named only where the DNA matches it firmly. Expanded clones are given a class, and other clones once, few, many or no size at all.

>TRBV12-3/TRBV12-4|TRBJ2-1|-|-
TGTGCCAGCAGTTTTGAGGCGGGATCATCCTACAATGAGCAGTTCTTC
CASSFEAGSSYNEQFF
>TRBV10-3|TRBJ2-2|-|few
TGTGCCATCAGTGAATCCAGGTGGGACACCGGGGAGCTGTTTTTT
CAISESRWDTGELFF
>TRBV20-1|TRBJ2-5|-|-
TGCAGTGCCTCGCCCGGTAGCGCGCGACAAGAGACCCAGTACTTC
CSASPGSARQETQYF
>TRBV2|TRBJ2-4|-|many
TGTGCCAGCACCATAGCCAAAAACATTCAGTACTTC
CASTIAKNIQYF
>TRBV5-1|TRBJ2-7|TRBD2|many
TGCGCCAGCAGCTTGGTACTAGCGGGAGCCCACGAGCAGTACTTC
CASSLVLAGAHEQYF
>TRBV19|TRBJ1-5|-|-
TGTGCCAGTATCCCGCGGGGGGCAGATCAGCCCCAGCATTTT
CASIPRGADQPQHF
>TRBV20-1|TRBJ2-1|TRBD2|few
TGCAGTGCCGCTGCCGGGGGGGCGTACAATGAGCAGTTCTTC
CSAAAGGAYNEQFF
>TRBV20-1|TRBJ1-2|-|many
TGCAGTGCTAGAGACCCTCGTCCCTATGGCTACACCTTC
CSARDPRPYGYTF
>TRBV28|TRBJ2-7|-|many
TGTGCCAGCATCCCACCGGTTGGAAGTTCACAATCCTACGAGCAGTACTTC
CASIPPVGSSQSYEQYF
>TRBV20-1|TRBJ2-1|TRBD2|-
TGCAGTGCTAGCCCACTAGGCGGGGGGGTCAATGAGCAGTTCTTC
CSASPLGGGVNEQFF
>TRBV29-1|TRBJ1-1|-|many
TGCAGCTCCAGCAACGTTGGTAGCACTGAAGCTTTCTTT
CSSSNVGSTEAFF
>TRBV20-1|TRBJ2-3|TRBD2|few
TGCAGTGCTAGACCCCCCCCAAACGTAGCGGGGGGCACAGATACGCAGTATTTT
CSARPPPNVAGGTDTQYF
>TRBV10-3|TRBJ2-1|TRBD2|few
TGTGCCATCAGAGACCGGACTAGCGGGAGACCCTTGTTCGGTGAGCAGTTCTTC
CAIRDRTSGRPLFGEQFF
>TRBV12-3/TRBV12-4|TRBJ1-4|-|many
TGTGCCAGCACCCAGAGGCAGGGCGGAGAAAAACTGTTTTTT
CASTQRQGGEKLFF
>TRBV12-3/TRBV12-4|TRBJ2-4|TRBD2|many
TGTGCCAGCGGGCGGGAGAGGAGCATTCAGTACTTC
CASGRERSIQYF
>TRBV29-1|TRBJ1-2|-|-
TGCAGCGTTATACGGGGGGACTATGGCTACACCTTC
CSVIRGDYGYTF
>TRBV10-3|TRBJ2-1|TRBD2|few
TGTGCCATCAGTGAGTCACTAGCGGGGGGGCCGGTCAATGAGCAGTTCTTC
CAISESLAGGPVNEQFF
>TRBV11-2|TRBJ2-5|TRBD1|-
TGTGCCAGCAGCCCCAAAGGGACAGGAGTAATCCAAGAGACCCAGTACTTC
CASSPKGTGVIQETQYF
>TRBV20-1|TRBJ2-1|-|few
TGCAGTGCTAACAACCAGCAAGCGAGGGGTTTAGCGGATAGCTCCTACAATGAGCAGTTCTTC
CSANNQQARGLADSSYNEQFF
>TRBV12-3/TRBV12-4|TRBJ2-1|TRBD2|-
TGTGCCAGCAGTTGGGGACTAGCGGGCTCCGATGAGCAGTTCTTC
CASSWGLAGSDEQFF
>TRBV6-5|TRBJ2-5|TRBD1|-
TGTGCCAGCAGTTCCTACCAACAGGGGGAGACCCAGTACTTC
CASSSYQQGETQYF
>TRBV10-3|TRBJ2-1|TRBD1|few
TGTGCCATCAGGCCGACAGGGCTCTACAATGAGCAGTTCTTC
CAIRPTGLYNEQFF
>TRBV20-1|TRBJ1-2|-|-
TGCAGTGCTGCCCTCCCCGGGACGGCCTATGGCTACACCTTC
CSAALPGTAYGYTF
>TRBV27|TRBJ2-3|TRBD2|few
TGTGCCAGCAGTTTAAGTTGGGCAGCGGGGGGAAGCACAGATACGCAGTATTTT
CASSLSWAAGGSTDTQYF
>TRBV28|TRBJ2-4|-|few
TGTGCCAGCAGTTTAAACCCCCCTCAAGCCAAAAACATTCAGTACTTC
CASSLNPPQAKNIQYF
>TRBV25-1|TRBJ2-3|-|few
TGTGCCAGCAGGGTATTTGGTACGCAGTATTTT
CASRVFGTQYF
>TRBV24-1|TRBJ2-2|TRBD1|many
TGTGCCACCAGTGATCATGGGACAGGGGGCTCCGGGGAGCTGTTTTTT
CATSDHGTGGSGELFF
>TRBV7-2|TRBJ2-3|-|-
TGTGCCAGCAGCAAAATGAGACTCACAGATACGCAGTATTTT
CASSKMRLTDTQYF
>TRBV13|TRBJ1-4|TRBD1|-
TGTGCCAGCAGCCTCCGGGACAGTGAAAAACTGTTTTTT
CASSLRDSEKLFF
>TRBV6-5|TRBJ1-2|TRBD1|-
TGTGCCAGCAGTTACTCAGGACAGGGGAAGTATGGCTACACCTTC
CASSYSGQGKYGYTF
>TRBV6-1|TRBJ2-3|TRBD2|-
TGTGCCAGCACCTCTAGCGGTCCGAGCACAGATACGCAGTATTTT
CASTSSGPSTDTQYF
>TRBV20-1|TRBJ2-7|-|-
TGCAGTGCTATCGGCCCTAGCTTGGAAGAGCAGTACTTC
CSAIGPSLEEQYF
>TRBV5-6|TRBJ2-1|-|-
TGTGCCAGCAGCTTGGCCCTTTTTAAAACAGACCCCTACAATGAGCAGTTCTTC
CASSLALFKTDPYNEQFF
>TRBV5-1|TRBJ2-1|-|many
TGCGCCAGCAGAACCGGGGTGGGAAAGGTTGGCCAGTTCTTC
CASRTGVGKVGQFF
>TRBV7-9|TRBJ1-1|-|-
TGTGCCAGCAGCTTACTGCGAGATTTGAACACTGAAGCTTTCTTT
CASSLLRDLNTEAFF